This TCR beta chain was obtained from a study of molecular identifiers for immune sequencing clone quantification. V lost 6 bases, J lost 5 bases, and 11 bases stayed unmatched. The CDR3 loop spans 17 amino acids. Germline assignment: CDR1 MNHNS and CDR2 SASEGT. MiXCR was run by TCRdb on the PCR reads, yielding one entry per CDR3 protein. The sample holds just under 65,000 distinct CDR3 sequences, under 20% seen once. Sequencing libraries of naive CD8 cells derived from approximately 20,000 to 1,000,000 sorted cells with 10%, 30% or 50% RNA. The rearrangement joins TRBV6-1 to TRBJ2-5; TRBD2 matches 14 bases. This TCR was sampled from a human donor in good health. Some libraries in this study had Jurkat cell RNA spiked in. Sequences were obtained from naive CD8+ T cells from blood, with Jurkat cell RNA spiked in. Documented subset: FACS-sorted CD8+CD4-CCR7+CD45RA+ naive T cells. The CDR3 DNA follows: TGTGCCAGCAGCCGACTAGCGGGAGGGCCCGGGCGCGAGACCCAGTACTTC. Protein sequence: CASSRLAGGPGRETQYF.